This is a list of T cell receptor beta chains from one sample in a study of blood T cell repertoires in COVID-19. Sequencing used immunoSEQ multiplex PCR; TCRdb keeps in-frame clones, though not all of them. The table records 150,000 to 200,000 clones, more than 75% of them present only once. The specimen was peripheral blood. Source of these receptors: a woman aged 60 to 75 with COVID-19, enrolled during active disease. CDR3s include the opening cysteine and the closing phenylalanine or tryptophan. The D gene is left open where the match is weak. For some rows the clone size is stated as once, few or many, or as a class when expanded; others skip it.

j_call clone_size v_call d_call cdr3_aa cdr3_nt
TRBJ1-1 . TRBV11-2 TRBD1 CASSSITGVGEAFF TGTGCCAGCAGCTCGATAACAGGGGTAGGTGAAGCTTTCTTT
TRBJ2-3 . TRBV19 TRBD2 CASSRLAGGLDTQYF TGTGCCAGTAGTCGACTAGCGGGGGGCCTAGATACGCAGTATTTT
TRBJ1-6 . TRBV30 TRBD1 CAWSKGQSNSPLHF TGTGCCTGGAGTAAGGGACAGTCAAATTCACCCCTCCACTTT
TRBJ1-1 . TRBV5-6 TRBD1 CASSSPRGGGVNTEAFF TGTGCCAGCAGCTCCCCCCGAGGGGGCGGTGTGAACACTGAAGCTTTCTTT
TRBJ2-2 . TRBV5-1 TRBD2 CASSLVTSGRGSGELFF TGCGCCAGCAGCTTGGTGACTAGCGGGAGAGGTTCCGGGGAGCTGTTTTTT
TRBJ2-4 . TRBV5-1 TRBD2 CASSLVAGAQNIQYF TGCGCCAGCAGCTTGGTAGCGGGGGCCCAAAACATTCAGTACTTC
TRBJ2-3 . TRBV6-5 TRBD2 CASSLSGGTTDTQYF TGTGCCAGCAGTCTCAGCGGGGGGACGACAGATACGCAGTATTTT
TRBJ2-2 . TRBV5-8 TRBD1 CASSRWTGRTNTGELFF TGTGCCAGCAGCCGATGGACAGGGCGGACGAACACCGGGGAGCTGTTTTTT
TRBJ2-1 few TRBV12-5 TRBD2 CASGLGLAGDNEQFF TGTGCTAGTGGTTTAGGCCTAGCGGGGGACAATGAGCAGTTCTTC
TRBJ2-2 . TRBV29-1 TRBD1 CSVRRLHRDRGRVGSNTGELFF TGCAGCGTGAGACGCCTACATCGGGACAGGGGGCGTGTAGGCTCGAACACCGGGGAGCTGTTTTTT
TRBJ2-1 once TRBV7-3 TRBD2 CASSPSRSGGAYNEQFF TGTGCCAGCAGCCCTTCCCGTAGCGGGGGGGCCTACAATGAGCAGTTCTTC
TRBJ2-5 . TRBV3-1/TRBV3-2 TRBD1 CASSKDRGLGETQYF TGTGCCAGCAGTAAAGACAGGGGGCTGGGAGAGACCCAGTACTTC
TRBJ2-1 . TRBV28 TRBD2 CASRPGEGRSYNEQFF TGTGCCAGCAGGCCCGGGGAGGGGAGGTCCTACAATGAGCAGTTCTTC
TRBJ1-3 . TRBV4-3 . CASSQSPGGPGNTIYF TGCGCCAGCAGCCAAAGCCCGGGGGGCCCTGGAAACACCATATATTTT
TRBJ2-3 once TRBV6-5 TRBD2 CASSYSRTRAADTQYF TGTGCCAGCAGTTACTCGCGGACTAGGGCTGCAGATACGCAGTATTTT
TRBJ2-1 . TRBV27 TRBD2 CASSPSPSGGPNEQFF TGTGCCAGCAGCCCCTCGCCCAGCGGGGGACCCAATGAGCAGTTCTTC
TRBJ1-4 . TRBV7-8 TRBD1 CASSRGTGVANEKLFF TGTGCCAGCAGCCGAGGGACAGGGGTTGCTAATGAAAAACTGTTTTTT
TRBJ1-1 . TRBV7-2 TRBD1 CASSRFQGAGDTEAFF TGTGCCAGCAGCCGTTTCCAGGGGGCGGGGGACACTGAAGCTTTCTTT
TRBJ1-1 . TRBV13 TRBD1 CASSFLAAGGTEAFF TGTGCCAGCAGCTTTTTGGCGGCAGGGGGCACTGAAGCTTTCTTT
TRBJ1-1 . TRBV5-5 TRBD1 CASSWDRDTEAFF TGTGCCAGCAGTTGGGACAGGGACACTGAAGCTTTCTTT
TRBJ2-7 once TRBV4-2 TRBD1 CASSQGTGDYEQYF TGTGCCAGCAGCCAAGGGACAGGGGACTACGAGCAGTACTTC
TRBJ1-2 . TRBV18 . CASSRPVDTNYGYTF TGTGCCAGCTCACGCCCGGTAGACACAAACTATGGCTACACCTTC
TRBJ2-7 . TRBV5-6 TRBD1 CASSSPGTGSYEQYF TGTGCCAGCAGCTCCCCTGGGACAGGGTCCTACGAGCAGTACTTC
TRBJ1-1 . TRBV6-4 TRBD1 CASSRTGAGTEAFF TGTGCCAGCAGTCGGACAGGGGCGGGCACTGAAGCTTTCTTT
TRBJ1-2 once TRBV6-5 . CASTGGGIGYTF TGTGCCAGCACCGGGGGGGGGATCGGCTACACCTTC
TRBJ2-1 . TRBV25-1 TRBD2 CASSAQRERDEQFF TGTGCCAGCAGTGCTCAGCGGGAGAGGGATGAGCAGTTCTTC
TRBJ1-1 . TRBV6-5 . CASSSPLNTEAFF TGTGCCAGCAGTTCCCCCTTGAACACTGAAGCTTTCTTT
TRBJ2-1 . TRBV7-3 TRBD2 CASSLIGGRKRNEQFF TGTGCCAGCAGCTTAATCGGCGGGAGAAAACGCAATGAGCAGTTCTTC
TRBJ2-7 . TRBV6-2/TRBV6-3 TRBD2 CASSYSSSGGTASYEQYF TGTGCCAGCAGTTACTCATCGAGCGGGGGGACCGCCTCCTACGAGCAGTACTTC
TRBJ2-1 few TRBV7-3 TRBD2 CASSFSGRAGNEQFF TGTGCCAGCAGCTTTAGCGGGAGGGCCGGTAATGAGCAGTTCTTC
TRBJ1-4 . TRBV3-1/TRBV3-2 . CASSQDRGTGEKLFF TGTGCCAGCAGCCAAGACCGGGGAACGGGGGAAAAACTGTTTTTT
TRBJ2-2 . TRBV10-3 . CAISGTDPNTGELFF TGTGCCATCAGTGGGACAGATCCGAACACCGGGGAGCTGTTTTTT
TRBJ1-1 . TRBV7-3 . CASSPYGGATNTEAFF TGTGCCAGCAGCCCCTATGGGGGGGCGACGAACACTGAAGCTTTCTTT
TRBJ1-4 . TRBV29-1 . CSVERGEKLFF TGCAGCGTTGAAAGGGGAGAAAAACTGTTTTTT
TRBJ1-5 . TRBV24-1 TRBD1 CATSATGGGHQPQHF TGTGCCACCAGTGCAACAGGGGGGGGCCATCAGCCCCAGCATTTT
TRBJ2-1 . TRBV3-1/TRBV3-2 TRBD2 CASSRGLAGGPRNEQFF TGTGCCAGCAGCCGAGGACTAGCGGGAGGGCCGCGTAATGAGCAGTTCTTC
TRBJ1-2 once TRBV19 TRBD1 CASSMEGQGYGYTF TGTGCCAGTAGTATGGAGGGACAGGGGTATGGCTACACCTTC
TRBJ2-5 . TRBV15 . CATSQGGLGQQETQYF TGTGCCACCAGCCAGGGTGGTTTAGGACAGCAAGAGACCCAGTACTTC
TRBJ2-6 . TRBV6-1 . CASSEARGTGAPF TGTGCCAGCAGTGAAGCGCGGGGGACAGGTGCCCCTTTC
TRBJ2-3 . TRBV7-3 . CASNLRVCGGKGTDTQYF TGTGCCAGCAACTTGAGGGTATGTGGCGGGAAGGGTACAGATACGCAGTATTTT